The TCR beta chain described here comes from a study of blood T cells in healthy people across ages. For the second PCR, which ran for about 6 to 11 cycles, a sample-barcoded 5' primer and a J-beta primer mix were used. A template-switch adaptor containing 12 random nucleotides labeled each cDNA molecule. TCRdb used MiXCR to reprocess the 5' RACE reads, holding one entry per CDR3 protein. The sample yields about 640,000 distinct CDR3 sequences, about 53% seen once. This CDR3 is built from 17 residues. Trimming cost V 1 base and J 0 bases; bases outside gene matches: 4. Germline CDR1 is SGDLS and CDR2 is YYNGEE.

The sample comprised blood. V usage is TRBV9 and J usage is TRBJ2-6; 7 bases fit TRBD1. The TCR was taken from a man aged 55 to 69 in good health. This chain's CDR3 is CASSVRDRASGANVLTF. For the CDR3, the DNA is TGTGCCAGCAGCGTAAGGGACAGAGCCTCTGGGGCCAACGTCCTGACTTTC.